A single sample gave rise to the 2 T cell receptor beta chains below, sequenced in a study. Each CDR3 protein gets one entry after TCRdb re-called the RT-PCR reads with MiXCR. The sample has around 700,000 distinct CDR3 sequences, approximately 15% seen once. The sequencing sample was made of memory CD4+ T cells from blood. The receptors were sampled from a female donor in good health, serving as a healthy control.

This clonotype showed up many times. The gene calls are TRBV6-2 or TRBV6-3 and TRBJ1-6, with 8 bases identical to TRBD1. V was clipped by 5 bases and J by 6 bases; unmatched bases: 3. The CDR3 is 14 amino acids. The germline V gene has CDR1 MNHEY and CDR2 SVGEGT. The CDR3 protein is CASSQQGGNSPLHF. The CDR3 nucleotides read TGTGCCAGCAGTCAACAGGGGGGTAATTCACCCCTCCACTTT.

This rearrangement joins TRBV3-1 to TRBJ1-3, with a possible D match to TRBD1 (5 bases). The V end was cut by 5 bases, the J end by 2 bases, with 13 bases between. Germline V CDR1 and CDR2: LGHDT, YNNKEL (reference sequence). The CDR3 runs 15 residues. The CDR3 coding sequence is TGTGCCAGCAGCTTGGGGGATGGTGCTGGAAACACCATATATTTT. As protein: CASSLGDGAGNTIYF.